A selection of T cell receptor beta chains follows, all from one sample in a study of identical twins. TCRdb reprocessed the 5' RACE reads with MiXCR, giving one entry per CDR3 protein. The sample includes 1.5 million to 2 million distinct CDR3 sequences, 25% to 35% of them seen just once. Sequencing used cord blood. The receptors were gathered from a newborn girl in good health. The CDR3 runs from the conserved cysteine through the conserved F or W. Fields, in order: clone size, J gene, V gene, D gene, CDR3 protein, CDR3 DNA. A D gene is named only where the DNA matches it firmly. Some rows mark clone size as missing; the rest say once, few, many or name a class of expanded clone.

>few|TRBJ2-5|TRBV9|TRBD1
CASSFGDRFQETQYF
TGTGCCAGCAGCTTCGGGGACAGATTTCAAGAGACCCAGTACTTC
>.|TRBJ2-1|TRBV5-6|TRBD2
CASSLLAGAEDEQFF
TGTGCCAGCAGCTTACTAGCGGGGGCTGAGGATGAGCAGTTCTTC
>few|TRBJ2-1|TRBV10-3|.
CAISGREETQFF
TGTGCCATCAGCGGCAGGGAAGAGACCCAGTTCTTC
>.|TRBJ2-7|TRBV20-1|.
CSAGRDAPYEQYF
TGCAGTGCTGGACGGGATGCCCCCTACGAGCAGTACTTC
>many|TRBJ2-3|TRBV20-1|TRBD1
CSAPDRDTDTQYF
TGCAGTGCCCCGGACAGGGACACAGATACGCAGTATTTT
>.|TRBJ1-1|TRBV3-1|.
CASSPWTANTEAFF
TGTGCCAGCAGCCCTTGGACGGCGAACACTGAAGCTTTCTTT
>.|TRBJ1-2|TRBV20-1|TRBD1
CSARNAGTDYGYTF
TGCAGTGCTAGAAACGCCGGGACAGACTATGGCTACACCTTC
>few|TRBJ2-3|TRBV14|TRBD2
CASSPGRYAGVRDTQYF
TGTGCCAGCAGCCCGGGAAGGTATGCGGGAGTTCGAGATACGCAGTATTTT
>.|TRBJ2-3|TRBV20-1|.
CSAPVVGDTQYF
TGCAGTGCTCCAGTCGTTGGAGATACGCAGTATTTT
>.|TRBJ2-7|TRBV28|TRBD2
CASTPTSGRANEQYF
TGTGCCAGCACCCCGACTAGCGGGAGGGCCAACGAGCAGTACTTC
>few|TRBJ2-7|TRBV20-1|TRBD1
CSASTGAYEQYF
TGCAGTGCCTCGACAGGGGCCTACGAGCAGTACTTC
>.|TRBJ1-4|TRBV6-1|TRBD1
CASSPWDSSEKLFF
TGTGCCAGCAGTCCATGGGACAGCTCTGAAAAACTGTTTTTT
>.|TRBJ2-1|TRBV20-1|.
CSASRRDEQFF
TGCAGTGCTAGCCGGAGGGATGAGCAGTTCTTC
>.|TRBJ2-1|TRBV5-5|.
CASSTIADSYNEQFF
TGTGCCAGCAGCACCATAGCGGACTCCTACAATGAGCAGTTCTTC
>.|TRBJ2-3|TRBV28|.
CASSFSGQPRMTQYF
TGTGCCAGCAGTTTTAGTGGCCAGCCACGGATGACGCAGTATTTT
>.|TRBJ2-2|TRBV2|.
CAVNGTLNTGELFF
TGTGCCGTAAATGGGACGCTGAACACCGGGGAGCTGTTTTTT
>.|TRBJ2-7|TRBV5-6|.
CASSRLGAQSSYEQYF
TGTGCCAGCAGCCGACTAGGGGCCCAGAGCTCCTACGAGCAGTACTTC
>.|TRBJ2-3|TRBV20-1|.
CSAIDPAGTPGADTQYF
TGCAGTGCTATTGATCCCGCCGGGACCCCGGGAGCAGATACGCAGTATTTT